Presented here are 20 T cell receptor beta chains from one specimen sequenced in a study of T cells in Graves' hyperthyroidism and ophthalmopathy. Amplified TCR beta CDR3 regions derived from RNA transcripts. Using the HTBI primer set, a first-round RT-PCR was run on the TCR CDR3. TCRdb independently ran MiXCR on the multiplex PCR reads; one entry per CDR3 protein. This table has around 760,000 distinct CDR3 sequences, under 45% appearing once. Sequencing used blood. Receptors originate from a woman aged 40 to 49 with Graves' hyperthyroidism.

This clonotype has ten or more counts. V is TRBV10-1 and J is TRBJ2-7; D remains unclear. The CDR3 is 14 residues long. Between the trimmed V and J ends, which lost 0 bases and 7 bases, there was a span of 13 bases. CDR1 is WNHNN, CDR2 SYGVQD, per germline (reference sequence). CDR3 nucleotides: TGCGCCAGCAGTGAGTCGGGCGGCCCTCGGGAGCAGTACTTC. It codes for CASSESGGPREQYF.

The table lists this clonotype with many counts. The CDR3 nucleotides are TGTGCCAGCAGCTTGGGAGGGGCGCAACACGAGCAGTACTTC. Translation gives CASSLGGAQHEQYF. The chain is built from TRBV5-6 and TRBJ2-7; TRBD1 or TRBD2 may be the D gene (5 bases each). CDR1 and CDR2 (germline): SGHDT, YYEEEE. The V end lost 0 bases, the J end lost 5 bases, and 12 bases lay between the germline ends. CDR3 size: 14 residues.

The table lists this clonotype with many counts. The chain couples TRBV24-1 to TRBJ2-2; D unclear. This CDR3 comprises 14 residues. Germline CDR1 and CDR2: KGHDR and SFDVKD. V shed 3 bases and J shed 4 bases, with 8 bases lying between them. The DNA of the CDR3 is TGTGCCACCAGTGATCCCGTATCCACCGGGGAGCTGTTTTTT. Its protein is CATSDPVSTGELFF.

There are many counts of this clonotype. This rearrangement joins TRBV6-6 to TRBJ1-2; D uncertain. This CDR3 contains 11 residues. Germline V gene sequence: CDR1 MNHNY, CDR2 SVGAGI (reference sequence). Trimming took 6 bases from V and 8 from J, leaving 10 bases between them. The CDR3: CASSPNEGYTF. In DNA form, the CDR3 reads TGTGCCAGCAGCCCGAACGAGGGCTACACCTTC.

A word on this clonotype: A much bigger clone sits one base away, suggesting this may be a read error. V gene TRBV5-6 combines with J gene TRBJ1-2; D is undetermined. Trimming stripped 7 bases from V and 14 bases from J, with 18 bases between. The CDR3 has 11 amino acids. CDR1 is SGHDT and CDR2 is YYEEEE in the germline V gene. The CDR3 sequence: CASGTPMGQTF. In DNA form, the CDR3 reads TGTGCCAGCGGCACTCCGATGGGCCAGACCTTC.

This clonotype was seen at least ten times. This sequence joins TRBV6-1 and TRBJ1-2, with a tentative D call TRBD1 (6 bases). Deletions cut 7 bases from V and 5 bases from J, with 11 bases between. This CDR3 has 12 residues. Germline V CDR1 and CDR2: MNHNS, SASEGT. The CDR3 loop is CASKQDSYGYTF. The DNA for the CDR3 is TGTGCCAGCAAACAGGACAGTTATGGCTACACCTTC.

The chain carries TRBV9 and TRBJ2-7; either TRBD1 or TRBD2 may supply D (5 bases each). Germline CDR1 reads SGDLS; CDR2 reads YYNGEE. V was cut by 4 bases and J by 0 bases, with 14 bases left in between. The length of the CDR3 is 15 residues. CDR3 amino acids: CASSPLGRPSYEQYF. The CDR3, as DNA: TGTGCCAGCAGCCCATTGGGACGCCCCTCCTACGAGCAGTACTTC.

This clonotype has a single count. The CDR3 region has the DNA TGCAGTGCCCCCGACAACCGGGACAGGAACTACGAGCAGTACTTC. The encoded protein is CSAPDNRDRNYEQYF. This rearrangement joins TRBV20-1 to TRBJ2-7; 8 nucleotides align to TRBD1. CDR1 and CDR2 from the germline V gene are DFQATT and SNEGSKA (reference sequence). The CDR3 has 15 residues. V lost 6 bases to trimming and J lost 3 bases; unmatched junction nucleotides: 13.

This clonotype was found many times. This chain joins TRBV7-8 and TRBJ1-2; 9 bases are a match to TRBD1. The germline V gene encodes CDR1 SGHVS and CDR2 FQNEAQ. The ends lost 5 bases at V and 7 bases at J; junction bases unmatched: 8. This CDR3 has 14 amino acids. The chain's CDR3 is CASSPGTGQGGYTF. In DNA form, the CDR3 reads TGTGCCAGCAGCCCCGGGACAGGGCAGGGTGGCTACACCTTC.

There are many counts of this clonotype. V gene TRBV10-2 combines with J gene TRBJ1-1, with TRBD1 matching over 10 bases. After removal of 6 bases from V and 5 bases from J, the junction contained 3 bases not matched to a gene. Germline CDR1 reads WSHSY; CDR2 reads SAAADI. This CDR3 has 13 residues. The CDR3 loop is CASSDRGLTEAFF. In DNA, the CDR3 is TGCGCCAGCAGCGACAGGGGGCTGACTGAAGCTTTCTTT.

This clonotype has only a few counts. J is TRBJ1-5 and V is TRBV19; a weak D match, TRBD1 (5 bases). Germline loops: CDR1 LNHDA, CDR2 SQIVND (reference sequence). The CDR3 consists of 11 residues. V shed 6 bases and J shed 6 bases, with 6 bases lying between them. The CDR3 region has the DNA TGTGCCAGTAGGGGGGGTCAGCCCCAGCATTTT. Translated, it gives CASRGGQPQHF.

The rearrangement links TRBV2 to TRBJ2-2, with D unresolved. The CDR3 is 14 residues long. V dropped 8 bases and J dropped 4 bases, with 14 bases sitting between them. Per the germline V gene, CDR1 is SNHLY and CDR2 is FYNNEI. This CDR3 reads CASSPLSGTGELFF. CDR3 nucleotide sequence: TGTGCCAGCTCACCTCTTTCGGGCACCGGGGAGCTGTTTTTT. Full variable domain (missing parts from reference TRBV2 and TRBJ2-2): EPEVTQTPSHQVTQMGQEVILRCVPISNHLYFYWYRQILGQKVEFLVSFYNNEISEKSEIFDDQFSVERPDGSNFTLKIRSTKLEDSAMYFCASSPLSGTGELFFGEGSRLTVL.

The CDR3, as DNA: TGCGCCAGCAGCCGGGGAATTGCAGGGATAAAGTTCTACGAGCAGTACTTC. This sequence encodes CASSRGIAGIKFYEQYF. J is TRBJ2-7 and V is TRBV4-3; possibly TRBD1 for D (5 bases). The germline V gene has CDR1 LGHNA and CDR2 YSLEER. CDR3 length: 17 amino acids. V lost 4 bases to trimming and J lost 3 bases, with 22 bases between them.

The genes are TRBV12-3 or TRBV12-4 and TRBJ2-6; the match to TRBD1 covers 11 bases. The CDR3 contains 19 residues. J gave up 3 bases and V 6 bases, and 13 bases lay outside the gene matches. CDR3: CASSPSGTGGFFGANVLTF. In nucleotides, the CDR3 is TGTGCCAGCAGCCCGTCAGGGACAGGGGGGTTCTTTGGGGCCAACGTCCTGACTTTC.

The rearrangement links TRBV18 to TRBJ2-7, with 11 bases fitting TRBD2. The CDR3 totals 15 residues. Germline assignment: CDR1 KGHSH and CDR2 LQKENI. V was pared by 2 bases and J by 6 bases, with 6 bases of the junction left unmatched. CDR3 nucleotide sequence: TGTGCCAGCTCACCAAGAGTAGCGGGAGGGCCCGAGCAGTACTTC. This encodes CASSPRVAGGPEQYF.

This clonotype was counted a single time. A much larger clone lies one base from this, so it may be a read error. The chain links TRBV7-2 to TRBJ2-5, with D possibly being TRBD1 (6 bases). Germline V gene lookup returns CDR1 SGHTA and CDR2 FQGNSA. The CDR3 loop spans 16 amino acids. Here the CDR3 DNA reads TGTGCCAGCAGCTCAGCTACTACAGGGATACAAGATACCCAGTACTTC. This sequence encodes CASSSATTGIQDTQYF.

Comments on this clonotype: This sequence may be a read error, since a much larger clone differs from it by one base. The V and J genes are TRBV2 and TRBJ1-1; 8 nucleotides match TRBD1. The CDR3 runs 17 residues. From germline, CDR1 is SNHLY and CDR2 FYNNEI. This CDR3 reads CDSHRGQGVSQGTEAFF. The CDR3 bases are TGTGACAGTCACCGCGGACAGGGTGTGAGTCAAGGCACTGAAGCTTTCTTT.

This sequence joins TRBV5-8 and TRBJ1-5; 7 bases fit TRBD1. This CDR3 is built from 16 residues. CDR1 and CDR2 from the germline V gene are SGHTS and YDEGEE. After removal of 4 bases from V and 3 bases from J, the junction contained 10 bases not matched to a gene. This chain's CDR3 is CASSRLPGQINQPQHF. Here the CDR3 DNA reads TGTGCCAGCAGCCGACTCCCGGGACAGATCAATCAGCCCCAGCATTTT.

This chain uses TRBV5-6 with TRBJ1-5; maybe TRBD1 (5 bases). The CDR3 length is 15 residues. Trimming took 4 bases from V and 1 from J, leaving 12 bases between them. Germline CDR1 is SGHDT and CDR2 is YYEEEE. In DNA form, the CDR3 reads TGTGCCAGCAGCCAGGCAGGGAGAAGCAATCAGCCCCAGCATTTT. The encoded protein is CASSQAGRSNQPQHF.

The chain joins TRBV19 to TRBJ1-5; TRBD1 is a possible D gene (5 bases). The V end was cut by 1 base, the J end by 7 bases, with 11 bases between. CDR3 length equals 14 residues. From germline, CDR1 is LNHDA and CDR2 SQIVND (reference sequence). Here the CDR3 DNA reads TGTGCCAGTAGTATAGTGGGGGACCACCAGCCCCAGCATTTT. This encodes CASSIVGDHQPQHF.